Following are 32 T cell receptor beta chains from one sample sequenced in a study of blood T cell repertoires in COVID-19. Here immunoSEQ multiplex PCR was the method, and the copy in TCRdb shows in-frame clones only, minus some. The sample includes a few hundred thousand clones, roughly nine tenths of them seen just once. Sequenced input: peripheral blood. These TCRs come from a man aged 18 to 30 who had recovered from COVID-19.

This CDR3 is CASSFGQMNTEAFF. The CDR3 DNA is TGTGCCAGCAGTTTTGGTCAGATGAACACTGAAGCTTTCTTT. J is TRBJ1-1 and V is TRBV27; D not resolved. CDR1 and CDR2 (germline): MNHEY, SMNVEV (reference sequence). The CDR3 has 14 amino acids. V gave up 3 bases and J gave up 0 bases, with 8 bases separating them.

A note on this clone: The sample carries other DNA sequences with the same CDR3. The chain recombines TRBV18 with TRBJ2-5; 7 positions match TRBD1. V gave up 3 bases and J gave up 1 base; unmatched junction bases: 2. The germline CDR1 and CDR2 sequences are KGHSH and LQKENI. The CDR3 has 14 amino acids. The CDR3 nucleotides read TGTGCCAGCTCACCTGGACAGGCCCAAGAGACCCAGTACTTC. This encodes CASSPGQAQETQYF.

V and J are TRBV4-2 and TRBJ1-2; D unresolved. Germline CDR1 and CDR2: LGHNA and YNFKEQ. The CDR3 covers 13 residues. V was trimmed by 0 bases and J by 3 bases, leaving 5 bases between them. CDR3 sequence: CASSQDRDYGYTF. In DNA form, the CDR3 reads TGTGCCAGCAGCCAAGATCGGGACTATGGCTACACCTTC.

The rearrangement joins TRBV19 to TRBJ1-2; 8 nucleotides agree with TRBD1. The CDR3 has 15 residues. The J segment lost 2 bases and the V segment lost 2 bases, leaving 4 bases of the junction unmatched. Germline-derived CDR1 and CDR2 are LNHDA and SQIVND (reference sequence). CDR3 DNA sequence: TGTGCCAGTAGTATAAGGCGACAGGGGAACTATGGCTACACCTTC. Its protein is CASSIRRQGNYGYTF.

The chain links TRBV6-2 or TRBV6-3 to TRBJ2-7; 7 bases fit TRBD1. The V segment lost 7 bases and the J segment 0 bases; nucleotides outside the gene matches: 9. Per the germline V gene, CDR1 is MNHEY and CDR2 is SVGEGT. The CDR3 sequence is 15 residues long. CDR3 residues: CASTPRTGPSYEQYF. The DNA of the CDR3 is TGTGCCAGCACCCCCCGGACAGGCCCCTCCTACGAGCAGTACTTC.

The chain employs TRBV6-5 and TRBJ2-2; D ambiguous. Germline V lookup: CDR1 MNHEY, CDR2 SVGAGI. CDR3 length: 11 residues. Trimming took off 6 bases at V and 9 bases at J, with 8 bases between the two ends. The CDR3 sequence: CASRARRELFF. DNA for the CDR3: TGTGCCAGCAGGGCCCGCCGGGAGCTGTTTTTT.

The rearrangement joins TRBV4-1 to TRBJ2-1; a weak D match, TRBD2 (6 bases). V was pared by 0 bases and J by 9 bases, with 9 bases between. Germline V CDR1 and CDR2: MGHRA, YSYEKL. The CDR3 has 13 residues. The CDR3 DNA follows: TGCGCCAGCAGCCAAGAGATTAGCGGTGAGCAGTTCTTC. It specifies CASSQEISGEQFF.

Here the CDR3 reads CASSEMGLAGADTQYF. CDR3 coding DNA: TGCGCCAGCAGTGAGATGGGGCTAGCGGGAGCGGATACGCAGTATTTT. The chain employs TRBV10-1 and TRBJ2-3; 10 bases are shared with TRBD2. Germline values: CDR1 WNHNN, CDR2 SYGVQD (reference sequence). The CDR3 contains 16 residues. Trimming removed 2 bases from V and 6 bases from J; junction bases left unmatched: 8.

The chain's CDR3 is CASSPSFGDSTDTQYF. The CDR3 bases are TGTGCCAGCAGCCCATCTTTCGGGGATAGCACAGATACGCAGTATTTT. The chain is built from TRBV5-5 and TRBJ2-3, with D possibly being TRBD2 (5 bases). CDR3 length: 16 amino acids. V was pared by 4 bases and J by 0 bases, with 15 bases between. Germline V gene lookup returns CDR1 SGHKS and CDR2 YYEKEE (reference sequence).

The rearrangement uses TRBV19 and TRBJ2-6; 12 nucleotides align to TRBD1. Trimming removed 4 bases from V and 1 base from J; junction bases left unmatched: 5. The CDR3 runs 18 residues. CDR1 LNHDA and CDR2 SQIVND come from the germline V gene (reference sequence). CDR3 nucleotide sequence: TGTGCCAGTAGTAAGCCGGGACAGGGGGCTTCTGGGGCCAACGTCCTGACTTTC. Residues: CASSKPGQGASGANVLTF.

The chain carries TRBV5-1 and TRBJ1-6; possibly TRBD1 for D (6 bases). V gave up 0 bases and J gave up 9 bases, with 13 bases separating them. Per the germline V gene, CDR1 is SGHRS and CDR2 is YFSETQ. This CDR3 spans 15 amino acids. The CDR3 spells CASSLGGQGSSPLHF. The CDR3 DNA is TGCGCCAGCAGCTTGGGGGGGCAGGGGAGTTCACCCCTCCACTTT.

V is TRBV30 and J is TRBJ2-1, with 8 nucleotides matching TRBD2. The CDR3 covers 14 residues. V dropped 1 base and J dropped 7; count of bases not matched to a gene: 6. Germline V gives CDR1 GTSNPN, CDR2 SVGIG (reference sequence). CDR3 in amino acids: CAWSAGGLVNEQFF. The CDR3 bases are TGTGCCTGGAGTGCGGGGGGGCTGGTGAATGAGCAGTTCTTC.

The chain's CDR3 is CAWNRDSPYEQYF. In DNA, the CDR3 is TGTGCCTGGAACCGGGACAGCCCCTACGAGCAGTACTTC. V usage is TRBV30 and J usage is TRBJ2-7, with 7 bases fitting TRBD1. Germline assignment: CDR1 GTSNPN and CDR2 SVGIG (reference sequence). After removal of 4 bases from V and 2 bases from J, the junction contained 5 bases not matched to a gene. The CDR3 spans 13 residues.

The chain recombines TRBV27 with TRBJ1-1, with D unclear. Per germline, CDR1 MNHEY and CDR2 SMNVEV (reference sequence). V was cut by 3 bases and J by 5 bases, with 13 bases left in between. CDR3 size: 14 residues. CDR3 DNA sequence: TGTGCCAGCAGTTTGGTCCCCAGTGGTACTGAAGCTTTCTTT. Translating gives CASSLVPSGTEAFF.

This chain joins TRBV10-3 and TRBJ2-7; no definite D call. This CDR3 contains 13 residues. V was pared by 3 bases and J by 3 bases, with 9 bases between. Germline lookup yields CDR1 ENHRY and CDR2 SYGVKD. The CDR3 sequence is CAISDGQYYEQYF. The CDR3 DNA reads as TGTGCCATCAGTGATGGGCAGTACTACGAGCAGTACTTC.

The chain uses TRBV11-2 and TRBJ1-1; 11 bases fit TRBD1. The CDR3 spans 17 residues. Germline V gene sequence: CDR1 SGHAT, CDR2 FQNNGV. The ends lost 3 bases at V and 4 bases at J; junction bases unmatched: 10. DNA for the CDR3: TGTGCCAGCAGCTTCGGGACAGGGGGAATATGGAGCACTGAAGCTTTCTTT. This translates into CASSFGTGGIWSTEAFF.

The chain recombines TRBV5-1 with TRBJ1-4; D not certain. The CDR3 sequence is 13 residues long. Germline V CDR1 and CDR2: SGHRS, YFSETQ. Deletions cut 0 bases from V and 6 bases from J, with 6 bases between. CDR3 amino acids: CASSLVADEKLFF. CDR3 DNA sequence: TGCGCCAGCAGCTTGGTCGCGGATGAAAAACTGTTTTTT.

The V and J genes are TRBV18 and TRBJ2-2; no clear D gene. CDR1 is KGHSH and CDR2 is LQKENI in the germline V gene. The CDR3 contains 13 residues. V lost 3 bases and J lost 7, with 9 bases in between. CDR3 protein: CASSPPSGGELFF. For the CDR3, the DNA is TGTGCCAGCTCACCCCCTTCGGGCGGGGAGCTGTTTTTT.

The chain combines TRBV6-6 with TRBJ2-5, with a tentative D call TRBD2 (5 bases). The CDR3 loop spans 13 amino acids. V was cut by 1 base and J by 4 bases, with 7 bases left in between. CDR1 is MNHNY and CDR2 is SVGAGI in the germline V gene (reference sequence). The CDR3: CASSYFRGETQYF. In DNA, the CDR3 is TGTGCCAGCAGTTACTTCCGGGGAGAGACCCAGTACTTC.

The chain couples TRBV19 to TRBJ1-2; 10 positions match TRBD1. The V gene's germline CDR1 is LNHDA and CDR2 SQIVND (reference sequence). J was trimmed by 8 bases and V by 3 bases; bases with no gene match: 6. This CDR3 contains 14 residues. CDR3 in amino acids: CASSIRTGGKGYTF. For the CDR3, the DNA is TGTGCCAGTAGTATTAGGACAGGGGGAAAAGGCTACACCTTC.

V is TRBV6-2 or TRBV6-3 and J is TRBJ2-2; TRBD2 matches at 8 bases. Unmatched junction bases numbered 4, after V lost 4 bases and J lost 6 bases. Germline-derived CDR1 and CDR2 are MNHEY and SVGEGT. This CDR3 has 14 residues. The CDR3 DNA reads TGTGCCAGCAGTTTAGCGGGGACGCCCGGGGAGCTGTTTTTT. Translating it yields CASSLAGTPGELFF.

The V call is TRBV19, the J call TRBJ1-1; 7 nucleotides line up with TRBD1. Germline-derived CDR1 and CDR2 are LNHDA and SQIVND (reference sequence). The junction had 7 bases not matched to a gene; V was cut back by 5 bases and J by 1 base. The CDR3 length is 15 residues. CDR3 sequence (DNA): TGTGCCAGTAGTCGTGATGGGACAGCGAACACTGAAGCTTTCTTT. Amino acid sequence: CASSRDGTANTEAFF.

This chain connects TRBV27 to TRBJ1-2; a possible D gene is TRBD1 (6 bases). The length of the CDR3 is 14 residues. CDR1 and CDR2 (germline): MNHEY, SMNVEV (reference sequence). V lost 3 bases and J 5 bases, leaving 13 bases between the germline ends. The CDR3 nucleotides read TGTGCCAGCAGTTTTGGGGGCGCGGGTTATGGCTACACCTTC. As protein: CASSFGGAGYGYTF.

This rearrangement joins TRBV4-1 to TRBJ1-5; 7 nucleotides line up with TRBD1. CDR3 length: 16 residues. Germline values: CDR1 MGHRA, CDR2 YSYEKL. The ends lost 10 bases at V and 0 bases at J; junction bases unmatched: 12. CDR3 coding DNA: TGCGCCACACTTCCTACAGGGGTTCCTAGCAATCAGCCCCAGCATTTT. This gives the protein CATLPTGVPSNQPQHF.

In its sample, this clone was seen once. The chain employs TRBV6-1 and TRBJ1-5; D is possibly TRBD1 (5 bases). The CDR3 extends over 16 amino acids. Germline V gene lookup returns CDR1 MNHNS and CDR2 SASEGT. With 2 bases removed from V and 3 bases from J, the gap between germline ends came to 14 bases. CDR3 in DNA: TGTGCCAGCAGTGAATCGGTGGCAGGGATCAATCAGCCCCAGCATTTT. Amino acids: CASSESVAGINQPQHF.

The chain is built from TRBV6-5 and TRBJ1-2; D is possibly TRBD1 (6 bases). The V gene lost 2 bases and the J gene lost 2 bases, with 9 bases spanning the gap. This CDR3 is built from 14 residues. Germline loops: CDR1 MNHEY, CDR2 SVGAGI. The CDR3 DNA follows: TGTGCCAGCAGTTACGACAGGACGAACTATGGCTACACCTTC. Translation gives CASSYDRTNYGYTF.

The chain recombines TRBV15 with TRBJ1-3; possible D gene TRBD1, 6 bases. Germline loops: CDR1 LNHNV, CDR2 YYDKDF (reference sequence). V was shortened by 5 bases and J by 9 bases, with 17 bases between the two germline ends. The CDR3 consists of 14 residues. The CDR3 spells CATSPRGWDSTIYF. The CDR3 bases are TGTGCCACCAGCCCCAGGGGTTGGGATAGCACCATATATTTT.

Only one count was recorded for this clone. J is TRBJ2-3 and V is TRBV18, with D possibly matching TRBD1 (6 bases). The CDR3 contains 15 residues. Germline CDR1 reads KGHSH; CDR2 reads LQKENI. V was trimmed by 3 bases and J by 4 bases, leaving 14 bases between them. The CDR3 sequence: CASSPLDRLADTQYF. The CDR3 bases are TGTGCCAGCTCACCCCTCGACAGGCTGGCAGATACGCAGTATTTT.

The J gene is TRBJ1-2, the V gene TRBV6-5, with no clear D. V lost 2 bases, J lost 7 bases, and 11 bases lay in between. Germline V CDR1 and CDR2: MNHEY, SVGAGI. This CDR3 has 13 residues. For the CDR3, the DNA is TGTGCCAGCAGTTACGGGTGGAGTTTTGGCTACACCTTC. The encoded protein is CASSYGWSFGYTF.

This chain uses TRBV19 with TRBJ2-7, with D possibly matching TRBD2 (5 bases). V lost 8 bases, J lost 1 base, and 9 bases lay in between. CDR1 is LNHDA and CDR2 is SQIVND in the germline V gene (reference sequence). The CDR3 totals 12 residues. The DNA for the CDR3 is TGTGCCAGTGGCGGAGGATCCTACGAGCAGTACTTC. Translated: CASGGGSYEQYF.

The rearrangement links TRBV5-6 to TRBJ2-2, with D perhaps matching TRBD2 (5 bases). The CDR3 runs 16 residues. CDR1 and CDR2 from the germline V gene are SGHDT and YYEEEE. The germline V and J ends were trimmed by 4 bases and 1 base, with 14 bases remaining between them. In DNA form, the CDR3 reads TGTGCCAGCAGCCCTCAGTTGGGAGTGAACACCGGGGAGCTGTTTTTT. Translation: CASSPQLGVNTGELFF.

This clone was observed once. This CDR3 is CASSLAAGTGVVVSTEAFF. The CDR3, as DNA: TGTGCCAGCAGCTTAGCGGCCGGGACAGGGGTAGTAGTTAGCACTGAAGCTTTCTTT. V usage is TRBV7-2 and J usage is TRBJ1-1; TRBD1 matches 10 bases. Per germline, CDR1 SGHTA and CDR2 FQGNSA. The CDR3 totals 19 residues. With V trimmed by 0 bases and J by 4 bases, 14 bases remained unmatched.